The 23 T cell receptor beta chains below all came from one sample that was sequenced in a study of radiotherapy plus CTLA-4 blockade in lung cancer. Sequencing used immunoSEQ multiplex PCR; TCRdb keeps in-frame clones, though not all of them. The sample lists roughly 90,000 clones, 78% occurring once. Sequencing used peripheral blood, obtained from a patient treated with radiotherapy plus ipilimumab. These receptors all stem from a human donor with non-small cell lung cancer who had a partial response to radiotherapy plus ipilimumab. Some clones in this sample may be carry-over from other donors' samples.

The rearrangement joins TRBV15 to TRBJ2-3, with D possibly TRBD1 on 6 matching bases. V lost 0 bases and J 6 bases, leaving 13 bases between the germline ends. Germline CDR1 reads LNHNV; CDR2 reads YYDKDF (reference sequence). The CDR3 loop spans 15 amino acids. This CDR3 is CATSRDRRGMDTQYF. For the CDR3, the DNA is TGTGCCACCAGCAGAGATCGTAGGGGGATGGATACGCAGTATTTT.

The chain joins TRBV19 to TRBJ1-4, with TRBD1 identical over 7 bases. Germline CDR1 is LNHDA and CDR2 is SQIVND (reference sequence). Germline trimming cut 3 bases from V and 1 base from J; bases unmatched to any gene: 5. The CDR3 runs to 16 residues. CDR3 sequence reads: CASSMRRGITNEKLFF. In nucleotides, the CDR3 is TGTGCCAGTAGTATGCGCAGGGGGATAACTAATGAAAAACTGTTTTTT.

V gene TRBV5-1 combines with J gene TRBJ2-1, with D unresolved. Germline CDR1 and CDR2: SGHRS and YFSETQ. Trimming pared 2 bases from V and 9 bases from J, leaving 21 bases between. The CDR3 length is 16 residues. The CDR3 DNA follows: TGCGCCAGCAGCTTTCAGGTGGCGTCGACGAACGCTGAGCAGTTCTTC. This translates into CASSFQVASTNAEQFF.

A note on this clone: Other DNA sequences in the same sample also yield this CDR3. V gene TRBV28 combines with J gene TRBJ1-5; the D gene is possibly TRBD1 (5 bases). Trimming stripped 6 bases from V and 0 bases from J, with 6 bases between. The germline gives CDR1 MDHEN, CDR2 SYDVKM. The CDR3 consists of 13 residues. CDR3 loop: CASRTDSNQPQHF. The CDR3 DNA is TGTGCCAGCAGGACAGATAGCAATCAGCCCCAGCATTTT. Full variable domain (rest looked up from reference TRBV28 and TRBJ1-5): DVKVTQSSRYLVKRTGEKVFLECVQDMDHENMFWYRQDPGLGLRLIYFSYDVKMKEKGDIPEGYSVSREKKERFSLILESASTNQTSMYLCASRTDSNQPQHFGDGTRLSIL.

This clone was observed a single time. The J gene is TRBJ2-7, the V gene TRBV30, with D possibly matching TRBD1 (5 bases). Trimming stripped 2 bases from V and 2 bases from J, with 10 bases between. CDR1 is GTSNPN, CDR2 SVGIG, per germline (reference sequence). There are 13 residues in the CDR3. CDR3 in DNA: TGTGCCTGGAGTCCCCGGACAACCTACGAGCAGTACTTC. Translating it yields CAWSPRTTYEQYF.

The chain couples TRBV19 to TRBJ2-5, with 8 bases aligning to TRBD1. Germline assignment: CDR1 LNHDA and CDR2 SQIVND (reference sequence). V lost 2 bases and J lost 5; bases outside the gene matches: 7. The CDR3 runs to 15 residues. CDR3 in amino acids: CASSIRAGQGETQYF. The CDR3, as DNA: TGTGCCAGTAGTATAAGGGCCGGACAGGGTGAGACCCAGTACTTC.

CDR3 loop: CASSPGTAYSYEQYF. The CDR3 DNA sequence: TGCGCCAGCAGCCCGGGGACAGCATATTCCTACGAGCAGTACTTC. The rearrangement links TRBV5-1 to TRBJ2-7, with TRBD1 matching over 7 bases. This CDR3 region has 15 residues. The V gene's germline CDR1 is SGHRS and CDR2 YFSETQ. Trimming cost V 4 bases and J 1 base; bases outside gene matches: 8.

In DNA form, the CDR3 reads TGCGCCAGCAGTCGCAGGGTCACCGGGGAGCTGTTTTTT. Translating it yields CASSRRVTGELFF. The rearrangement joins TRBV10-1 to TRBJ2-2, with a possible D match to TRBD1 (5 bases). The CDR3 spans 13 residues. V was clipped by 5 bases and J by 4 bases, with 8 bases between them. Germline V CDR1 and CDR2: WNHNN, SYGVQD (reference sequence).

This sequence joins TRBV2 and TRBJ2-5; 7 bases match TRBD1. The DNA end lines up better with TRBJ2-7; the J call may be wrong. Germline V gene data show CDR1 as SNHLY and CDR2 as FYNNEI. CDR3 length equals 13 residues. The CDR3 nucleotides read TGTGCCAGCAGTGACGACAGGGCCTACGAGCAGTACTTC. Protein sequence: CASSDDRAYEQYF.

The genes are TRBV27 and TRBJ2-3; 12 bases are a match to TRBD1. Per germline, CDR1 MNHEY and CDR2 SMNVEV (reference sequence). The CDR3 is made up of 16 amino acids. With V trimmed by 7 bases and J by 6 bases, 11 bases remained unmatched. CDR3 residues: CASTTAGTGGADTQYF. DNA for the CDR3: TGTGCCAGCACCACCGCTGGGACAGGGGGCGCGGATACGCAGTATTTT.

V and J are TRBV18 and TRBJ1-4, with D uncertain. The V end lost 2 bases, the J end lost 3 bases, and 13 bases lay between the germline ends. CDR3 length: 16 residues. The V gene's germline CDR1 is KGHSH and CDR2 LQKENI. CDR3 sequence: CASSPAQASANEKLFF. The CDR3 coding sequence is TGTGCCAGCTCACCAGCGCAGGCGTCCGCTAATGAAAAACTGTTTTTT. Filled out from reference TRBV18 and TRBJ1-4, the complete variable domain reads NAGVMQNPRHLVRRRGQEARLRCSPMKGHSHVYWYRQLPEEGLKFMVYLQKENIIDESGMPKERFSAEFPKEGPSILRIQQVVRGDSAAYFCASSPAQASANEKLFFGSGTQLSVL.

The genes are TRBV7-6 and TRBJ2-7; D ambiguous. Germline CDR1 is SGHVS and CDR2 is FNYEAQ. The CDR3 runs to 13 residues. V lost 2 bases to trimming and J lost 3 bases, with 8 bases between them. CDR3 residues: CASSLPPSYEQYF. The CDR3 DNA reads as TGTGCCAGCAGCTTACCACCTAGCTACGAGCAGTACTTC. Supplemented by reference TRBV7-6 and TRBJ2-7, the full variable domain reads GAGVSQSPRYKVTKRGQDVALRCDPISGHVSLYWYRQALGQGPEFLTYFNYEAQQDKSGLPNDRFSAERPEGSISTLTIQRTEQRDSAMYRCASSLPPSYEQYFGPGTRLTVT.

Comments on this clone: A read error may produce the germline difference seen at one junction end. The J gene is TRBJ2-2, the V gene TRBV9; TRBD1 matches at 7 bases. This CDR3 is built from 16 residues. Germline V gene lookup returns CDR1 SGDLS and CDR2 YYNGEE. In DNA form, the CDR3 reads TGTGCCGGCAGCACCCGAGGACAGGCGGATACCGGGGAGCTGTTTTTT. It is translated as CAGSTRGQADTGELFF.

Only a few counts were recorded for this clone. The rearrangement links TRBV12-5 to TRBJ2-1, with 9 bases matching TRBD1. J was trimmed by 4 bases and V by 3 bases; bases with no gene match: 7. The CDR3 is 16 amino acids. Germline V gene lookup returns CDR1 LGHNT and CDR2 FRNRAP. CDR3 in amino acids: CASGFSGQGRYNEQFF. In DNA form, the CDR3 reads TGTGCTAGTGGTTTCTCGGGACAGGGAAGGTACAATGAGCAGTTCTTC.

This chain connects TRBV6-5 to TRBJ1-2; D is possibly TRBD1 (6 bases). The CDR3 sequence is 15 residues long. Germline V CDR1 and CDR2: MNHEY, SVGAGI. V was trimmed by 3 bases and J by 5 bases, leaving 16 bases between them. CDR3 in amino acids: CASSYRGRGQYGYTF. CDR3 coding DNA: TGTGCCAGCAGTTATCGGGGCAGGGGTCAATATGGCTACACCTTC.

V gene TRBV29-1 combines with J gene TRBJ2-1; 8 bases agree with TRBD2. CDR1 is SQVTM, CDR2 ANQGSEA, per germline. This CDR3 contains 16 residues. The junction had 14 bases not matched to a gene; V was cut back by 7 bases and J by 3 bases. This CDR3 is CSAETKLAGSYNEQFF. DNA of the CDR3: TGCAGCGCGGAGACCAAGCTAGCGGGCAGCTACAATGAGCAGTTCTTC.

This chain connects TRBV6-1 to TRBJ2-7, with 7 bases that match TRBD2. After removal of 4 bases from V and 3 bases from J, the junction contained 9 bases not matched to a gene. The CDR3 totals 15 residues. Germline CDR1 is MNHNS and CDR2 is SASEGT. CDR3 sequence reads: CASSVQRGSFYEQYF. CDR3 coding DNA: TGTGCCAGCAGTGTACAGCGGGGATCGTTCTACGAGCAGTACTTC.

The CDR3 nucleotides are TGTGCCTGGAGTAGGCCAGTGGGGCGTGTTGTGGGCGAGCAGTACTTC. Amino acids: CAWSRPVGRVVGEQYF. The chain joins TRBV30 to TRBJ2-7, with D possibly TRBD1 on 5 matching bases. Germline lookup yields CDR1 GTSNPN and CDR2 SVGIG (reference sequence). Deletions cut 2 bases from V and 6 bases from J, with 23 bases between. This CDR3 contains 16 residues.

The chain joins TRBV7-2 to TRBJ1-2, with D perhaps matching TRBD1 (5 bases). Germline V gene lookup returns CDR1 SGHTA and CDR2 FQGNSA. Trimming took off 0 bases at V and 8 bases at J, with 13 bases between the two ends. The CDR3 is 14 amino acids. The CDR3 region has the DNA TGTGCCAGCAGCTTAGCGCTGGGGGGGTCCGGCTACACCTTC. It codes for CASSLALGGSGYTF.

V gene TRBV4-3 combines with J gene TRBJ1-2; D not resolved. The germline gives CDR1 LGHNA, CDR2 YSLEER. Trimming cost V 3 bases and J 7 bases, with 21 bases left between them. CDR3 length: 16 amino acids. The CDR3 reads CASSHRDVPGSIGYTF. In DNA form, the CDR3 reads TGCGCCAGCAGCCATCGTGATGTACCGGGGTCAATTGGCTACACCTTC.

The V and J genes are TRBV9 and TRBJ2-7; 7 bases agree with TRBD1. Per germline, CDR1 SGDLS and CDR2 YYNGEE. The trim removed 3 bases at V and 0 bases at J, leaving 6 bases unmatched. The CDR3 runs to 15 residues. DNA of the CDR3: TGTGCCAGCAGCGCGGGACAGCTACACTCCTACGAGCAGTACTTC. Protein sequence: CASSAGQLHSYEQYF.

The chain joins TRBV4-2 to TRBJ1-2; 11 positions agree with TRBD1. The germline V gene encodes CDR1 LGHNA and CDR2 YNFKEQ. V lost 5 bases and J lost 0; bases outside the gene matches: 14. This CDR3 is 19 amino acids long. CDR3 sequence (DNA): TGTGCCAGCAGCACACGGACAGGGGGCGTAGGAACCGCTAACTATGGCTACACCTTC. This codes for CASSTRTGGVGTANYGYTF.

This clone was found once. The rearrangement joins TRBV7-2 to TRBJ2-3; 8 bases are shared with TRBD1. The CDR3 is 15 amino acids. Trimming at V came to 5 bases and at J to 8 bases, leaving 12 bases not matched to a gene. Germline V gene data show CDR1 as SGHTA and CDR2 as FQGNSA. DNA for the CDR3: TGTGCCAGCAGCCCAGGGGGCGGTCGGTTGGTTACGCAGTATTTT. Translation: CASSPGGGRLVTQYF.